A selection of T cell receptor beta chains follows, all from one sample in a study of blood T cell repertoires in COVID-19. Measured with immunoSEQ multiplex PCR; TCRdb has only the in-frame clones, and not every one. Of about 270,000 clones detected, under 90% appear once; the ten largest clones hold about 3%. Sequencing used peripheral blood. Receptor source: a woman under 30 with acute or convalescent COVID-19. Each CDR3 is given with its conserved first and last residue. A D gene is named only where the DNA matches it firmly. Not every row has a clone size; where given, it reads once, few, many or a size class.

clone_size: -
v_call: TRBV12-3/TRBV12-4
d_call: -
j_call: TRBJ1-4
cdr3_aa: CASRETGYEKLFF
cdr3_nt: TGTGCCAGCAGGGAGACCGGTTATGAAAAACTGTTTTTT

clone_size: -
v_call: TRBV30
d_call: -
j_call: TRBJ1-5
cdr3_aa: CAWSDGGSQPQHF
cdr3_nt: TGTGCCTGGAGTGACGGCGGGTCTCAGCCCCAGCATTTT

clone_size: many
v_call: TRBV5-8
d_call: -
j_call: TRBJ1-1
cdr3_aa: CASTWGRGGRRGTEAFF
cdr3_nt: TGTGCCAGCACTTGGGGTCGCGGGGGGCGACGGGGCACTGAAGCTTTCTTT

clone_size: -
v_call: TRBV4-3
d_call: TRBD2
j_call: TRBJ2-3
cdr3_aa: CASSQTAGVGTRRTDTQYF
cdr3_nt: TGCGCCAGCAGCCAAACAGCGGGAGTGGGCACACGCCGCACAGATACGCAGTATTTT

clone_size: -
v_call: TRBV5-1
d_call: TRBD1
j_call: TRBJ2-4
cdr3_aa: CASSWDSLAKNIQYF
cdr3_nt: TGCGCCAGCAGCTGGGACAGTCTAGCCAAAAACATTCAGTACTTC

clone_size: -
v_call: TRBV6-4
d_call: TRBD2
j_call: TRBJ2-2
cdr3_aa: CASSSRLAGGPSDTGELFF
cdr3_nt: TGTGCCAGCAGTTCCCGGCTAGCGGGAGGGCCTTCCGACACCGGGGAGCTGTTTTTT

clone_size: -
v_call: TRBV5-1
d_call: TRBD2
j_call: TRBJ2-7
cdr3_aa: CASSFLGLAGDYEQYF
cdr3_nt: TGCGCCAGCAGCTTCCTTGGACTAGCGGGAGATTACGAGCAGTACTTC

clone_size: -
v_call: TRBV3-1/TRBV3-2
d_call: -
j_call: TRBJ2-6
cdr3_aa: CASSHQLSSGANVLTF
cdr3_nt: TGTGCCAGCAGCCATCAACTGAGCTCTGGGGCCAACGTCCTGACTTTC

clone_size: -
v_call: TRBV7-8
d_call: TRBD2
j_call: TRBJ2-2
cdr3_aa: CASSTRTSGIVTGELFF
cdr3_nt: TGTGCCAGCAGCACGCGGACTAGCGGGATTGTCACCGGGGAGCTGTTTTTT

clone_size: -
v_call: TRBV9
d_call: -
j_call: TRBJ2-1
cdr3_aa: CASKAVSSYNEQFF
cdr3_nt: TGTGCCAGCAAAGCTGTTAGCTCCTACAATGAGCAGTTCTTC

clone_size: -
v_call: TRBV28
d_call: -
j_call: TRBJ2-7
cdr3_aa: CASSFEVPDEQYF
cdr3_nt: TGTGCCAGCAGTTTTGAGGTGCCGGACGAGCAGTACTTC

clone_size: -
v_call: TRBV5-1
d_call: -
j_call: TRBJ1-4
cdr3_aa: CASSAQGVTNEKLFF
cdr3_nt: TGCGCCAGCAGCGCACAGGGCGTAACTAATGAAAAACTGTTTTTT

clone_size: -
v_call: TRBV29-1
d_call: TRBD2
j_call: TRBJ2-1
cdr3_aa: CSVEAPEGRGTYNEQFF
cdr3_nt: TGCAGCGTTGAAGCCCCCGAGGGGAGGGGCACCTACAATGAGCAGTTCTTC

clone_size: -
v_call: TRBV4-3
d_call: TRBD1
j_call: TRBJ1-6
cdr3_aa: CASSQYRDRVSPLHF
cdr3_nt: TGCGCCAGCAGCCAATACCGGGACAGGGTTTCACCCCTCCACTTT

clone_size: once
v_call: TRBV28
d_call: TRBD2
j_call: TRBJ2-7
cdr3_aa: CASSLYLAGAIYEQYF
cdr3_nt: TGTGCCAGCAGTTTATATCTAGCGGGAGCCATCTACGAGCAGTACTTC

clone_size: -
v_call: TRBV7-9
d_call: TRBD1
j_call: TRBJ1-2
cdr3_aa: CASSPGQGWYGYTF
cdr3_nt: TGTGCCAGCAGCCCGGGACAGGGTTGGTATGGCTACACCTTC

clone_size: -
v_call: TRBV6-5
d_call: -
j_call: TRBJ1-2
cdr3_aa: CASRGAQGIYGYTF
cdr3_nt: TGTGCCAGCAGGGGGGCACAGGGTATCTATGGCTACACCTTC

clone_size: -
v_call: TRBV6-6
d_call: -
j_call: TRBJ1-5
cdr3_aa: CASTTSGKGSQPQHF
cdr3_nt: TGTGCCAGCACCACAAGCGGGAAGGGGAGTCAGCCCCAGCATTTT

clone_size: -
v_call: TRBV7-2
d_call: TRBD2
j_call: TRBJ2-7
cdr3_aa: CASAIAGDVDF
cdr3_nt: TGTGCCAGCGCTATAGCGGGCGACGTCGACTTC

clone_size: -
v_call: TRBV3-1/TRBV3-2
d_call: -
j_call: TRBJ1-4
cdr3_aa: CASSQEGGEKLFF
cdr3_nt: TGTGCCAGCAGCCAAGAAGGCGGGGAAAAACTGTTTTTT

clone_size: few
v_call: TRBV12-3/TRBV12-4
d_call: -
j_call: TRBJ1-2
cdr3_aa: CASSLTQGYGYTF
cdr3_nt: TGTGCCAGCAGTTTAACCCAGGGTTATGGCTACACCTTC

clone_size: -
v_call: TRBV2
d_call: TRBD1
j_call: TRBJ2-1
cdr3_aa: CASSDRDRDYNEQFF
cdr3_nt: TGTGCCAGCAGTGATAGGGACAGAGACTACAATGAGCAGTTCTTC

clone_size: -
v_call: TRBV28
d_call: TRBD2
j_call: TRBJ2-7
cdr3_aa: CASSPAGAGYEQYF
cdr3_nt: TGTGCCAGCAGTCCAGCGGGAGCGGGGTACGAGCAGTACTTC